These 8 T cell receptor beta chains were sequenced from one sample in a study of blood T cell repertoires in COVID-19. Assay: immunoSEQ multiplex PCR; the TCRdb copy retains only in-frame clones and omits some. The data hold approximately 50,000 clones, with 65% to 85% observed a single time. The sequencing sample was made of peripheral blood. The source is a man older than 75 with COVID-19, enrolled during active disease.

V is TRBV5-1 and J is TRBJ2-1; maybe TRBD1 (5 bases). Looked up from germline, CDR1 is SGHRS and CDR2 is YFSETQ. The ends were cut back, 0 bases at V and 13 bases at J, with 11 bases in the middle. The CDR3 totals 12 residues. In DNA form, the CDR3 reads TGCGCCAGCAGCTTGGATCTCCAGGGCCAGTTCTTC. The encoded protein is CASSLDLQGQFF.

The CDR3 reads CASRAGAGRGYTF. In nucleotides, the CDR3 is TGTGCCAGCAGAGCGGGGGCGGGTCGCGGCTACACCTTC. The chain carries TRBV6-5 and TRBJ1-2; the D gene is possibly TRBD1 (6 bases). The V end was cut by 6 bases, the J end by 8 bases, with 16 bases between. The CDR3 is 13 amino acids. CDR1 is MNHEY and CDR2 is SVGAGI in the germline V gene.

The genes are TRBV2 and TRBJ2-7; D might be TRBD1 (5 bases). In germline, CDR1 is SNHLY, CDR2 FYNNEI. The V end was cut by 7 bases, the J end by 7 bases, with 14 bases between. The length of the CDR3 is 12 residues. The CDR3 DNA reads TGTGCCAGCACCCCAGGGCTGGGAGAGCAGTACGTC. It codes for CASTPGLGEQYV.

The chain employs TRBV7-9 and TRBJ1-2, with D perhaps TRBD1 (6 bases). Germline CDR1 is SEHNR and CDR2 is FQNEAQ (reference sequence). Trimming took 1 base from V and 0 from J, leaving 9 bases between them. The CDR3 is 15 residues long. CDR3 nucleotide sequence: TGTGCCAGCAGCTTAGAAGGGGGAACTAACTATGGCTACACCTTC. It codes for CASSLEGGTNYGYTF.

CDR3 nucleotides: TGTGCCAGTAGTAGGCGGGAGGGCCTTCTAAACATTCAGTACTTC. Its protein is CASSRREGLLNIQYF. This chain joins TRBV19 and TRBJ2-4, with 9 bases that match TRBD2. V shed 4 bases and J 6 bases; nucleotides not matched to a gene: 7. The CDR3 totals 15 residues. Germline CDR1 is LNHDA and CDR2 is SQIVND (reference sequence).

The chain combines TRBV27 with TRBJ1-2, with D possibly matching TRBD1 (6 bases). The CDR3 is 13 residues long. Germline CDR1 is MNHEY and CDR2 is SMNVEV (reference sequence). Deletions cut 1 base from V and 7 bases from J, with 10 bases between. In nucleotides, the CDR3 is TGTGCCAGCAGTTTATTGGGGGCGGGTGGCTACACCTTC. Translation: CASSLLGAGGYTF.

This chain joins TRBV6-1 and TRBJ2-7; no clear D. Germline V gene lookup returns CDR1 MNHNS and CDR2 SASEGT. This CDR3 contains 16 residues. Trimming cost V 2 bases and J 2 bases, with 16 bases left between them. CDR3: CASSESTALPAYEQYF. The CDR3 nucleotides are TGTGCCAGCAGTGAATCCACAGCCCTGCCAGCCTACGAGCAGTACTTC.

The rearrangement joins TRBV6-5 to TRBJ1-2; D ambiguous. Per the germline V gene, CDR1 is MNHEY and CDR2 is SVGAGI. The V gene lost 8 bases and the J gene lost 10 bases, with 20 bases spanning the gap. The CDR3 loop spans 13 amino acids. CDR3 protein: CASFLQVASDYTF. In DNA form, the CDR3 reads TGTGCCAGCTTTCTCCAGGTTGCCTCAGACTACACCTTC.